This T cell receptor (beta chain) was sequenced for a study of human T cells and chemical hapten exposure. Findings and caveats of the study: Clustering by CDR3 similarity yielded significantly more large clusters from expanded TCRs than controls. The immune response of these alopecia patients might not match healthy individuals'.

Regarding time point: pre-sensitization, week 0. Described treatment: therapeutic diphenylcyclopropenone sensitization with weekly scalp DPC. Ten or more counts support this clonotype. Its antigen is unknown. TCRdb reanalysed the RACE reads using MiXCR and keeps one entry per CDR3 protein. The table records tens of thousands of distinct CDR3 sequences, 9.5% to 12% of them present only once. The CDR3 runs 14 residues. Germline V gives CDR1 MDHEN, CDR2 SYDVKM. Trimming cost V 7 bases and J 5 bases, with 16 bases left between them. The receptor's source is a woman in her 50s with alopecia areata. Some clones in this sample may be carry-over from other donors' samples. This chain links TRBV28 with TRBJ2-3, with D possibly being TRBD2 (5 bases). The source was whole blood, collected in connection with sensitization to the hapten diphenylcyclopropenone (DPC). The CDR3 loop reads CASTHNSGGDTQYF. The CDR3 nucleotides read TGTGCCAGCACCCATAACTCCGGAGGAGATACGCAGTATTTT.